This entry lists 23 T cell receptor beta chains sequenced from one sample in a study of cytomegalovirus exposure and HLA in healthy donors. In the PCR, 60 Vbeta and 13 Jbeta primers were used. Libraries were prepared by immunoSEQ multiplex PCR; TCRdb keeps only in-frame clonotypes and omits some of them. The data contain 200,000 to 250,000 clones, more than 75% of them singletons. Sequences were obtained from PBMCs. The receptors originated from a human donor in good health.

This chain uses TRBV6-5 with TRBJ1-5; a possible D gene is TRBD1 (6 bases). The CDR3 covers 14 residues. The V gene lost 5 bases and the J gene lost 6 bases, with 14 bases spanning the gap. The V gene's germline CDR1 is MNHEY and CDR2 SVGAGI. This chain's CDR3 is CASSPQGVSQPQHF. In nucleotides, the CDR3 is TGTGCCAGCAGTCCACAGGGAGTGAGTCAGCCCCAGCATTTT.

The CDR3 sequence is CASSPMETGSYEQYF. DNA of the CDR3: TGTGCCAGCTCACCTATGGAGACGGGATCCTACGAGCAGTACTTC. The chain employs TRBV18 and TRBJ2-7; D might be TRBD2 (5 bases). This CDR3 spans 15 amino acids. Trimming pared 3 bases from V and 1 base from J, leaving 13 bases between. CDR1 is KGHSH and CDR2 is LQKENI in the germline V gene. The whole variable domain, remainder taken from reference TRBV18 and TRBJ2-7, is NAGVMQNPRHLVRRRGQEARLRCSPMKGHSHVYWYRQLPEEGLKFMVYLQKENIIDESGMPKERFSAEFPKEGPSILRIQQVVRGDSAAYFCASSPMETGSYEQYFGPGTRLTVT.

The CDR3 DNA reads TGTGCCAGCACCATGGACACGAGATTGAATCAGCCCCAGCATTTT. It yields the protein CASTMDTRLNQPQHF. The chain links TRBV6-1 to TRBJ1-5; perhaps TRBD1 as D (5 bases). The germline CDR1 and CDR2 sequences are MNHNS and SASEGT. This CDR3 is built from 15 residues. V lost 7 bases and J lost 4, with 17 bases in between.

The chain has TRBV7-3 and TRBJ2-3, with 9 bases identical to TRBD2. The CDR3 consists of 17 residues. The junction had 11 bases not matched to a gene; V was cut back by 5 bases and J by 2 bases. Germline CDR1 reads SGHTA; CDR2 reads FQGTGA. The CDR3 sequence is CASSRVGLAGPTDTQYF. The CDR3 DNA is TGTGCCAGCAGCAGGGTGGGCCTAGCGGGACCCACAGATACGCAGTATTTT. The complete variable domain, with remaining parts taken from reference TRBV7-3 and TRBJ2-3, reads GAGVSQTPSNKVTEKGKYVELRCDPISGHTALYWYRQSLGQGPEFLIYFQGTGAADDSGLPNDRFFAVRPEGSVSTLKIQRTERGDSAVYLCASSRVGLAGPTDTQYFGPGTRLTVL.

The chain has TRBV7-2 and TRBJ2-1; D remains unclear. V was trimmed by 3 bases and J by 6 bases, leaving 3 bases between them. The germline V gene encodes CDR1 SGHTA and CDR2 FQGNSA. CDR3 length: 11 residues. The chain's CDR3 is CASSFFNEQFF. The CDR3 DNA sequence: TGTGCCAGCAGCTTCTTCAATGAGCAGTTCTTC.

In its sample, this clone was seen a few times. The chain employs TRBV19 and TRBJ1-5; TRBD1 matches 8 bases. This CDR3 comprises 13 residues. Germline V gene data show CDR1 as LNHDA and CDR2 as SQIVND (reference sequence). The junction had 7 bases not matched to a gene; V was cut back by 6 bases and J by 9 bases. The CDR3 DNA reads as TGTGCCAGTAGAACAGGGGGAGTGGGGCCCCAGCATTTT. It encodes CASRTGGVGPQHF.

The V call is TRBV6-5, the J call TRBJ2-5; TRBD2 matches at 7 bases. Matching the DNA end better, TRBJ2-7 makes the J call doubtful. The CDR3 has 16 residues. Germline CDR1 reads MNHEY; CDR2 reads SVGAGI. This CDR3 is CASSYGRGAAPTEQYF. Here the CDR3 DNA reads TGTGCCAGCAGTTACGGGAGGGGCGCCGCCCCCACCGAGCAGTACTTC.

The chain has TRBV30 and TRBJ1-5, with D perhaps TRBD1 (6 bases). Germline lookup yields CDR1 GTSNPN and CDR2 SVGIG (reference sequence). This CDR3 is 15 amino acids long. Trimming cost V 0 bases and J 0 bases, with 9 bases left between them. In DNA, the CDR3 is TGTGCCTGGAGTGTTAGGGGGAATAGCAATCAGCCCCAGCATTTT. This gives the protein CAWSVRGNSNQPQHF. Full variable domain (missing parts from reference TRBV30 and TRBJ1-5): SQTIHQWPATLVQPVGSPLSLECTVEGTSNPNLYWYRQAAGRGLQLLFYSVGIGQISSEVPQNLSASRPQDRQFILSSKKLLLSDSGFYLCAWSVRGNSNQPQHFGDGTRLSIL.

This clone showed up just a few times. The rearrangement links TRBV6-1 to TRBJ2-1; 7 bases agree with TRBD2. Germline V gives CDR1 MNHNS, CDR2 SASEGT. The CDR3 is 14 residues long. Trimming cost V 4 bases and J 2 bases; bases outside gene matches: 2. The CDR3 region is CASSASGTYNEQFF. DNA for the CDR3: TGTGCCAGCAGTGCTAGCGGCACCTACAATGAGCAGTTCTTC.

The CDR3 sequence is CASTLIGGALSEQFF. The CDR3 DNA sequence: TGTGCCAGCACCCTTATTGGCGGCGCCCTCAGTGAGCAGTTCTTC. The chain recombines TRBV7-9 with TRBJ2-1; D is undetermined. Germline V gene sequence: CDR1 SEHNR, CDR2 FQNEAQ (reference sequence). The V gene lost 7 bases and the J gene lost 9 bases, with 22 bases spanning the gap. The CDR3 covers 15 residues.

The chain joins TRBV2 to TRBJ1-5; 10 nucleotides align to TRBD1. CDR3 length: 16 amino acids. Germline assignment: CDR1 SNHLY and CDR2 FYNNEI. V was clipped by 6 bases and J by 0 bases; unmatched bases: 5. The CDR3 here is CASRDGQGGSNQPQHF. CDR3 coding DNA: TGTGCCAGCAGGGATGGACAGGGGGGTAGCAATCAGCCCCAGCATTTT.

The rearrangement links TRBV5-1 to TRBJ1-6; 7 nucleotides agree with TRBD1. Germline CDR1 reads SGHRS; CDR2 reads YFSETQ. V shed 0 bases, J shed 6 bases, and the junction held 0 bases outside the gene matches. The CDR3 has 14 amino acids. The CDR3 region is CASSLAGGNSPLHF. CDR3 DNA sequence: TGCGCCAGCAGCTTGGCAGGGGGTAATTCACCCCTCCACTTT.

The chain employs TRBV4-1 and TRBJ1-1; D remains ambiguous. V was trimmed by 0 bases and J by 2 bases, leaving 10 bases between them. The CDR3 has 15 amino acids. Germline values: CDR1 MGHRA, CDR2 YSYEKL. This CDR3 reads CASSQEHDTNTEAFF. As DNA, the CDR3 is TGCGCCAGCAGCCAAGAACACGATACCAACACTGAAGCTTTCTTT.

Here the CDR3 DNA reads TGTGCCAGCAGAGGCGGACTAGCGGGAGGAACCGGGGAGCTGTTTTTT. As protein: CASRGGLAGGTGELFF. V is TRBV2 and J is TRBJ2-2; 14 bases agree with TRBD2. CDR3 size: 16 residues. Trimming at V came to 6 bases and at J to 5 bases, leaving 5 bases not matched to a gene. Germline V gives CDR1 SNHLY, CDR2 FYNNEI.

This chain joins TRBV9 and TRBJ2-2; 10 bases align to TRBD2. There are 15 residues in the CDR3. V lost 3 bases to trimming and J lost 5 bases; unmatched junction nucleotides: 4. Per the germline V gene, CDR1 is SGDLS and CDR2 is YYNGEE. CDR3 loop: CASSDLAGVTGELFF. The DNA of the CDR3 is TGTGCCAGCAGCGACCTAGCGGGAGTAACCGGGGAGCTGTTTTTT.

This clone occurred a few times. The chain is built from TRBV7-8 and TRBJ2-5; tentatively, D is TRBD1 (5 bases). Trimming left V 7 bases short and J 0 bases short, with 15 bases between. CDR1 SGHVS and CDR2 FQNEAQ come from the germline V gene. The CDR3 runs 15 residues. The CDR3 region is CASILRATDQETQYF. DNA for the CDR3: TGTGCCAGCATCCTTAGGGCGACAGACCAAGAGACCCAGTACTTC.

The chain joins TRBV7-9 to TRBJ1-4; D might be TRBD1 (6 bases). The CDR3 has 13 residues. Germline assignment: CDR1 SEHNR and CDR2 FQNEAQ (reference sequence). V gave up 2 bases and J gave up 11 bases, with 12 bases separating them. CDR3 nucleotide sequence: TGTGCCAGCAGCTTATCTAAGGGGGGGAAACTGTTTTTT. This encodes CASSLSKGGKLFF. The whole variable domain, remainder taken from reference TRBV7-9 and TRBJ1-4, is DTGVSQNPRHKITKRGQNVTFRCDPISEHNRLYWYRQTLGQGPEFLTYFQNEAQLEKSRLLSDRFSAERPKGSFSTLEIQRTEQGDSAMYLCASSLSKGGKLFFGSGTQLSVL.

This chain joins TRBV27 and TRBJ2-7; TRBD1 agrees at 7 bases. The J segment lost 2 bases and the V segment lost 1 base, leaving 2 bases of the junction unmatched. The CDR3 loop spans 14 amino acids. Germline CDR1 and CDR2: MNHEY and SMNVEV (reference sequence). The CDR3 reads CASSLWGQPYEQYF. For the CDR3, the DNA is TGTGCCAGCAGTTTATGGGGACAGCCCTACGAGCAGTACTTC.

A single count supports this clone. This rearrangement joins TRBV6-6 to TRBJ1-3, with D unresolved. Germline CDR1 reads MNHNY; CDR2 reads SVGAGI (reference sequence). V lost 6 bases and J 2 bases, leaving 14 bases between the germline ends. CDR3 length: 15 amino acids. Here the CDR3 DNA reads TGTGCCAGCAGAATCGGGGTTTCGGCTGGAAACACCATATATTTT. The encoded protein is CASRIGVSAGNTIYF.

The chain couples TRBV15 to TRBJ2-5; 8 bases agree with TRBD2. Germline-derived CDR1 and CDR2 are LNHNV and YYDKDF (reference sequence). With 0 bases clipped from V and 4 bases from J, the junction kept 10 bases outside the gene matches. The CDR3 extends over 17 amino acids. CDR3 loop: CATSRDRGFGRAETQYF. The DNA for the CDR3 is TGTGCCACCAGCAGAGATAGAGGCTTCGGGAGGGCAGAGACCCAGTACTTC.

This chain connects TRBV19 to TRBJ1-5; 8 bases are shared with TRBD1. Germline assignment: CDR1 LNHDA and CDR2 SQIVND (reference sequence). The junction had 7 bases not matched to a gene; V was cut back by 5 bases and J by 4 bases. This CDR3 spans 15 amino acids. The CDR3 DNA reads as TGTGCCAGTAGTTCATCCGGGACAGGAAATCAGCCCCAGCATTTT. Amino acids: CASSSSGTGNQPQHF. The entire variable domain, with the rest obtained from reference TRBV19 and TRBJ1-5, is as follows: DGGITQSPKYLFRKEGQNVTLSCEQNLNHDAMYWYRQDPGQGLRLIYYSQIVNDFQKGDIAEGYSVSREKKESFPLTVTSAQKNPTAFYLCASSSSGTGNQPQHFGDGTRLSIL.

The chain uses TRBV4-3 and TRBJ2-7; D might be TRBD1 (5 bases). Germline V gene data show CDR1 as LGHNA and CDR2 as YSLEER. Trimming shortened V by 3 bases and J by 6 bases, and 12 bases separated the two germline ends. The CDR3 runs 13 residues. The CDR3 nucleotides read TGCGCCAGCAGCCATCAGGGTTTCTCCGAGCAGTACTTC. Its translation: CASSHQGFSEQYF.

CDR3 in amino acids: CASSIGQGATYGYTF. CDR3 coding DNA: TGTGCCAGTAGTATTGGGCAGGGGGCGACGTATGGCTACACCTTC. The chain employs TRBV19 and TRBJ1-2; 8 bases map to TRBD1. In germline, CDR1 is LNHDA, CDR2 SQIVND (reference sequence). This CDR3 is 15 amino acids long. After removal of 3 bases from V and 5 bases from J, the junction contained 8 bases not matched to a gene. The whole variable domain, remainder taken from reference TRBV19 and TRBJ1-2, is DGGITQSPKYLFRKEGQNVTLSCEQNLNHDAMYWYRQDPGQGLRLIYYSQIVNDFQKGDIAEGYSVSREKKESFPLTVTSAQKNPTAFYLCASSIGQGATYGYTFGSGTRLTVV.